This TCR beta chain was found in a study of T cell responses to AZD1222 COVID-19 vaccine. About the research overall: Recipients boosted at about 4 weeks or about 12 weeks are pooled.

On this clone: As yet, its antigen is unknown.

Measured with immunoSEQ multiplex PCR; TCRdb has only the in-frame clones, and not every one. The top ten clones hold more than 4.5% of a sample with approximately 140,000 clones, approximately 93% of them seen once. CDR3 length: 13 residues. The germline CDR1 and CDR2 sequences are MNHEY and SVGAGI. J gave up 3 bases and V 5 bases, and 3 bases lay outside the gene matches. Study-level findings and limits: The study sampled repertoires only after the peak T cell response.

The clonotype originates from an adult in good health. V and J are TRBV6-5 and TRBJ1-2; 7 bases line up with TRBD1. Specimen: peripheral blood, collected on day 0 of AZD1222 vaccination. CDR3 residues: CASSNRGYYGYTF. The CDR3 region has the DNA TGTGCCAGCAGTAACAGGGGCTACTATGGCTACACCTTC.